The clone carrying this T cell receptor (beta chain) was counted at least ten times. Its antigen is as yet unknown. The CDR3 length is 15 residues. V lost 5 bases, J lost 8 bases, and 17 bases lay in between. Germline V CDR1 and CDR2: SGHRS, YFSETQ. TCRdb recomputed calls from the 5' RACE reads with MiXCR, one row per CDR3 protein. The sample holds 200,000 to 300,000 distinct CDR3 sequences, around 6.6% seen once. These data belong to a study of identical twins. Study results and limitations: Fewer insertions were carried by abundant cord blood beta clonotypes, but none was seen in memory repertoires.

Only healthy Caucasians were included as donors. This same sample was also part of a study on yellow fever vaccine responses in identical twins.

The sample was memory (CD45RO+) T cells sorted from blood. J is TRBJ1-6 and V is TRBV5-1; tentatively, D is TRBD1 (5 bases). The TCR originated in a woman aged 18-35 years in good health. Written as DNA, the CDR3 is TGCGCCAGCAGAAGGGGACGGGGGGTGGATTCACCCCTCCACTTT. Translating it yields CASRRGRGVDSPLHF.